The source of this T cell receptor beta chain is a study of T cell responses to AZD1222 COVID-19 vaccine (dated by TCRdb to about 2021). For the wider study: TCR sequencing covered approximately 230 trial participants: around 210 given two doses of AZD1222 and 26 given two doses of MenACWY control vaccine. Enrollment into the trials was organized by age into subgroups of 18-55, 56-69 and 70-plus years, and those subgroups contained roughly 160, 29 and 62 TCR-sequenced participants, respectively. Overall study outcomes, separate from this receptor: Participants were mostly white British, with more females than males. The authors suggested clonal diversity may have been underestimated. Spike-specific TCR breadth and depth rose significantly after two AZD1222 doses compared with day 0 and with MenACWY recipients. The vaccine-associated CD4 TCRs covered the entire spike protein, and the dominant responses fell in regions 160-218 and 743-854. Because no day 14 peak-response samples were available, the repertoires could be characterized only after the peak T cell response. Nearly half of unique spike-specific TCRs reportedly recognized epitopes outside regions mutated in the B.1.351 and B.1.1.7 variants. Conclusions about previously exposed vaccinees are limited, since just five or six AZD1222 recipients were seropositive for SARS-CoV-2 at baseline. The 56-69-year group was small, and its depth increase did not reach significance, likely because of low power.

The CDR3 regions of human TCRbeta chains were analyzed by immunosequencing. Concerning the study's data processing: TCRs in the repertoires were compared against a reference library of SARS-CoV-2-specific TCRs that had been generated with the MIRA antigen-specificity platform. Breadth meant the fraction of unique TCRs that were SARS-CoV-2-associated, whereas depth meant the fraction of total T cells that were SARS-CoV-2-associated. Using the MIRA data, each spike-specific TCR was mapped to the spike region that the TCR reacts to and placed in a CD4 or CD8 class. Log10-transformed breadth and depth values were compared by one-way ANOVA with Sidak's multiple comparisons tests. Entries here come from immuneACCESS through TCRdb and include only in-frame sequences with V and J called. Some clones fail to appear in such tables; in the studies checked, an unresolved V gene covers under half of the shortfall, and the cause of the remainder is unknown. The V and J calls and clone size come from that table; D and trimming were worked out from the DNA. This sample holds around 150,000 clones; around 88% were observed only once. In total, the top ten clones hold roughly 3.5% of the sample.

Concerning this clone itself: Its binding antigen is unknown. Base qualities are not provided; no much larger clone lies one nucleotide away.

The CDR3 runs 12 amino acids, cysteine and phenylalanine included. The kept DNA is CDR3 alone, 36 bases in frame from the first base. Relative to germline, V is 1 base shorter and J is 7 bases shorter, with 7 bases between their ends. As encoded in the germline V gene, CDR1 is LGHNA while CDR2 is YNFKEQ. The sample's time point label is to be understood as: baseline before first vaccination. Per the publication, the treatment or condition label means: meningococcal conjugate vaccine given as trial control. The vaccinee samples were drawn from two UK trials, COV001 and COV002, one of which was a single-blind randomized controlled phase 2/3 trial testing AZD1222 (ChAdOx1 nCoV-19) in healthy adults. For TCRbeta chain sequencing, PBMC samples from trial participants were taken at day 0 and at day 28 after the second dose.

The sample here was peripheral blood, taken on day 0 of MenACWY control vaccination. The V and J segments used are TRBV4-2 and TRBJ1-2, with the D gene call left open. The receptor's source is an adult in good health. In nucleotide form, the sequence is TGTGCCAGCAGCCAAGTCGGGCGTGGCTACACCTTC. This sequence encodes CASSQVGRGYTF.